The 10 T cell receptor beta chains reported below all come from one sample, sequenced in a study of beta chain features in type 1 diabetes. The isolated RNA, all of it, was reverse transcribed, so expressed TCRB transcripts were what got sequenced. Some clones are missing from TCRdb's copy, which holds only in-frame ones; the method was immunoSEQ multiplex PCR. The sample lists some 300,000 clones, about 8% occurring once. Sequencing used central memory CD4+ T cells from blood. These receptors were obtained from a woman under 30 in good health.

In this sample, this clone turned up a few times. This sequence joins TRBV29-1 and TRBJ1-2; 9 bases align to TRBD1. Trimming at V came to 5 bases and at J to 6 bases, leaving 10 bases not matched to a gene. Per germline, CDR1 SQVTM and CDR2 ANQGSEA. This CDR3 region has 14 residues. The CDR3 here is CSVPRDRERNGYTF. The CDR3 region has the DNA TGCAGCGTTCCTAGGGACAGGGAAAGGAATGGCTACACCTTC.

The chain recombines TRBV5-6 with TRBJ2-2; the match to TRBD1 covers 7 bases. This CDR3 spans 16 amino acids. The V and J ends lost 3 bases and 1 base, in that order; junction bases with no gene match: 6. Germline CDR1 SGHDT, CDR2 YYEEEE. Here the CDR3 DNA reads TGTGCCAGCAGCTCGATTAGGACAGGGAACACCGGGGAGCTGTTTTTT. Protein: CASSSIRTGNTGELFF.

This clone was seen more than once but under ten times. The CDR3 is CASSSQGSTEAFF. The CDR3 bases are TGTGCCAGCAGTTCACAGGGTAGCACTGAAGCTTTCTTT. The J gene is TRBJ1-1, the V gene TRBV2, with a possible D match to TRBD1 (6 bases). The CDR3 sequence is 13 residues long. V lost 5 bases to trimming and J lost 4 bases, with 11 bases between them. Germline V lookup: CDR1 SNHLY, CDR2 FYNNEI.

This clone was seen only a few times. As DNA, the CDR3 is TGTGCCATCGGGACCCTAGCGGGGGCCCGGGAAGAGACCCAGTACTTC. Translation: CAIGTLAGAREETQYF. The chain carries TRBV10-3 and TRBJ2-5, with 10 bases identical to TRBD2. The CDR3 is 16 residues long. The ends lost 8 bases at V and 3 bases at J; junction bases unmatched: 12. Germline V gene sequence: CDR1 ENHRY, CDR2 SYGVKD.

This clone was seen a few times. The rearrangement links TRBV7-3 to TRBJ1-1; the D is unclear. V lost 5 bases, J lost 2 bases, and 9 bases lay in between. The CDR3 covers 13 residues. The V gene's germline CDR1 is SGHTA and CDR2 FQGTGA. This chain's CDR3 is CASSQQPNTEAFF. CDR3 DNA sequence: TGTGCCAGCAGCCAACAGCCTAACACTGAAGCTTTCTTT.

The V and J genes are TRBV7-9 and TRBJ1-4, with a tentative D call TRBD1 (5 bases). The CDR3 has 15 amino acids. CDR1 is SEHNR and CDR2 is FQNEAQ in the germline V gene (reference sequence). Trimming took 2 bases from V and 5 from J, leaving 12 bases between them. The CDR3 spells CASSLRQAGNEKLFF. DNA of the CDR3: TGTGCCAGCAGCTTACGTCAGGCAGGGAATGAAAAACTGTTTTTT. The complete variable domain, with remaining parts taken from reference TRBV7-9 and TRBJ1-4, reads DTGVSQNPRHKITKRGQNVTFRCDPISEHNRLYWYRQTLGQGPEFLTYFQNEAQLEKSRLLSDRFSAERPKGSFSTLEIQRTEQGDSAMYLCASSLRQAGNEKLFFGSGTQLSVL.

This clone has a handful of counts. The chain recombines TRBV30 with TRBJ2-5; D may be TRBD2 (5 bases). The CDR3 loop spans 13 amino acids. The V gene's germline CDR1 is GTSNPN and CDR2 SVGIG (reference sequence). Trimming left V 6 bases short and J 7 bases short, with 18 bases between. CDR3 sequence reads: CACPRASGGTQYF. As DNA, the CDR3 is TGTGCCTGCCCCCGGGCTAGTGGAGGGACCCAGTACTTC.

In this sample, this clone turned up many times. V usage is TRBV7-9 and J usage is TRBJ1-4, with TRBD1 matching over 7 bases. This CDR3 region has 16 residues. J lost 6 bases, V lost 2 bases, and 9 bases had no gene match. Germline loops: CDR1 SEHNR, CDR2 FQNEAQ (reference sequence). The DNA of the CDR3 is TGTGCCAGCAGCTTACCACTGACAGGGAGGGATGAAAAACTGTTTTTT. Its translation is CASSLPLTGRDEKLFF.

This chain uses TRBV6-1 with TRBJ2-3; D is possibly TRBD1 or TRBD2 (5 bases each). The CDR3 runs to 14 residues. Germline loops: CDR1 MNHNS, CDR2 SASEGT. V dropped 7 bases and J dropped 0 bases, with 11 bases sitting between them. The CDR3 nucleotides are TGTGCCAGCACCTCGGGGACCAGCACAGATACGCAGTATTTT. It yields the protein CASTSGTSTDTQYF.

This sequence joins TRBV5-1 and TRBJ2-7; D is unresolved. CDR1 is SGHRS and CDR2 is YFSETQ in the germline V gene. V was trimmed by 4 bases and J by 0 bases, leaving 14 bases between them. The CDR3 extends over 15 amino acids. The CDR3 sequence is CASSLLTGSSYEQYF. The CDR3 nucleotides read TGCGCCAGCAGCCTACTAACCGGTAGCTCCTACGAGCAGTACTTC.